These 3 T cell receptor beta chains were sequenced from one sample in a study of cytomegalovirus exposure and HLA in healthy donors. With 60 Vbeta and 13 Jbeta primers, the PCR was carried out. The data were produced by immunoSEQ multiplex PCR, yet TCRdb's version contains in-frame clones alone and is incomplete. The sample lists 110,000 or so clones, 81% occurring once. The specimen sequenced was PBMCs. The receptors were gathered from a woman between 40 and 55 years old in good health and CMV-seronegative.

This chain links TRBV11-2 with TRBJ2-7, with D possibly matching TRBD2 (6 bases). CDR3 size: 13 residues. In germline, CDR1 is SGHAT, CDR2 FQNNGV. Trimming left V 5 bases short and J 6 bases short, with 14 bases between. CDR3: CASSGRLDREQYF. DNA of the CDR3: TGTGCCAGCAGCGGGAGACTAGATCGCGAGCAGTACTTC.

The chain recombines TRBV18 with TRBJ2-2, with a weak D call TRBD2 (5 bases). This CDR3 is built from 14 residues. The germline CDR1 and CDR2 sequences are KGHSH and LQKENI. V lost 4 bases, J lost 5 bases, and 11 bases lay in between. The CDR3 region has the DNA TGTGCCAGCTCACAAAGGACTCGTACCGGGGAGCTGTTTTTT. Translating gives CASSQRTRTGELFF.

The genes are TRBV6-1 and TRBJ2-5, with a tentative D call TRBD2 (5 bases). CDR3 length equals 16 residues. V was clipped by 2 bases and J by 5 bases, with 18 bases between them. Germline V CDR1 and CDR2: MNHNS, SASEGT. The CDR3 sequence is CASSEIRLRIGETQYF. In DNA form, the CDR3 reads TGTGCCAGCAGTGAAATTAGACTAAGAATCGGGGAGACCCAGTACTTC.